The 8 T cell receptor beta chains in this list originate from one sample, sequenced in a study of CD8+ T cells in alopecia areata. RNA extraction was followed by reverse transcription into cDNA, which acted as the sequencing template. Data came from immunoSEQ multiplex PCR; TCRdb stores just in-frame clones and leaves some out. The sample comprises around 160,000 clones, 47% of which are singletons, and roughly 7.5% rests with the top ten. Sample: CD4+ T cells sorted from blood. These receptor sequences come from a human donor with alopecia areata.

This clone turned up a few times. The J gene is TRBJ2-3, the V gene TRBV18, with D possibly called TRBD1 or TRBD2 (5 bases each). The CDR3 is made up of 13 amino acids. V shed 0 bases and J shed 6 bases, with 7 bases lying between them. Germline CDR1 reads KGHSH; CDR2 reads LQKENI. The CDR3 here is CASSPPGVDTQYF. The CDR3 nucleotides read TGTGCCAGCTCACCACCGGGGGTTGATACGCAGTATTTT.

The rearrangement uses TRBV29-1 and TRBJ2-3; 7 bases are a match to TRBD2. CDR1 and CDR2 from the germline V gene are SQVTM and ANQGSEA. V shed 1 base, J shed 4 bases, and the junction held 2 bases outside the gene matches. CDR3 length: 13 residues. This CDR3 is CSVEGGSADTQYF. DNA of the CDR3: TGCAGCGTTGAAGGCGGGAGCGCAGATACGCAGTATTTT.

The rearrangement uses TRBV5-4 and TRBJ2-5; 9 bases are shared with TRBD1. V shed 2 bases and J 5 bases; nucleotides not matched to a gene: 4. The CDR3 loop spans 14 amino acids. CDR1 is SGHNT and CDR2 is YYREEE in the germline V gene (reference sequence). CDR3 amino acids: CASSFTGGRETQYF. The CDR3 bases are TGTGCCAGCAGCTTCACAGGGGGCCGGGAGACCCAGTACTTC.

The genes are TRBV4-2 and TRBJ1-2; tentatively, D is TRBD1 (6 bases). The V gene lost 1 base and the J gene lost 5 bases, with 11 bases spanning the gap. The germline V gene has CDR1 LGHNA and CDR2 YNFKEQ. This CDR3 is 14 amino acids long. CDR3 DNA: TGTGCCAGCAGCCAAGGTGCAGGGGATTATGGCTACACCTTC. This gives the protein CASSQGAGDYGYTF.

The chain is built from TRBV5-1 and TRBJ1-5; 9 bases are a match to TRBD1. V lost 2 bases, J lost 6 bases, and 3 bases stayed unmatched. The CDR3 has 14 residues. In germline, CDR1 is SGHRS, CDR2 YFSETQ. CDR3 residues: CASSFTGGGQPQHF. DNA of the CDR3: TGCGCCAGCAGCTTTACAGGGGGCGGTCAGCCCCAGCATTTT. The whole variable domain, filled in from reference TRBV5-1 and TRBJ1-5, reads KAGVTQTPRYLIKTRGQQVTLSCSPISGHRSVSWYQQTPGQGLQFLFEYFSETQRNKGNFPGRFSGRQFSNSRSEMNVSTLELGDSALYLCASSFTGGGQPQHFGDGTRLSIL.

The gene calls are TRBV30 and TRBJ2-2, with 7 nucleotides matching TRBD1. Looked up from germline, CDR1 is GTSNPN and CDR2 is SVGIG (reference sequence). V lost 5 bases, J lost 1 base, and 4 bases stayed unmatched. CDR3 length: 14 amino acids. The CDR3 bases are TGTGCCTGGGACAGGGTACAGAACACCGGGGAGCTGTTTTTT. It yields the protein CAWDRVQNTGELFF.

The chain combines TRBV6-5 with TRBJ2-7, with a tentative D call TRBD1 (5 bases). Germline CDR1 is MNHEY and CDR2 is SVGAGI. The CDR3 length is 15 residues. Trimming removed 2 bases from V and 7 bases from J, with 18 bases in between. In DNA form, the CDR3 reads TGTGCCAGCAGTTACGAACAGGTCCCGTCGGGTGAGCAGTACTTC. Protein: CASSYEQVPSGEQYF.

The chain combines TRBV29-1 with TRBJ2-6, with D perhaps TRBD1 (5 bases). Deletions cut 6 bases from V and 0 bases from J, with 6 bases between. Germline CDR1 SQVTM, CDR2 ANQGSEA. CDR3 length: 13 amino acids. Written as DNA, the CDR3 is TGCAGCGTGGGGCACTCTGGGGCCAACGTCCTGACTTTC. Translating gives CSVGHSGANVLTF.